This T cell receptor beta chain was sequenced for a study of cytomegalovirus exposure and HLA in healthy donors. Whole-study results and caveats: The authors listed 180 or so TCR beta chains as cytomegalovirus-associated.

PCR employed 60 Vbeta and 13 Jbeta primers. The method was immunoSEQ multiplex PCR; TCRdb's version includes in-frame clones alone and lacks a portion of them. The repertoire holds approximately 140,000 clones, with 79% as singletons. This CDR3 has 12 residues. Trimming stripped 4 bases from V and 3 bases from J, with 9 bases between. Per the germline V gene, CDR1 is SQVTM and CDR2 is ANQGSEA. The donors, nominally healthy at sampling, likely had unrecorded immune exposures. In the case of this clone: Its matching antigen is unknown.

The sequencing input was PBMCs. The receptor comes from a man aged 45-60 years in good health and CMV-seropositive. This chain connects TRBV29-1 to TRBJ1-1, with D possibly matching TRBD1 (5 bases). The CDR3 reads CSVGQMDTEAFF. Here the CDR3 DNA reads TGCAGCGTTGGACAGATGGACACTGAAGCTTTCTTT.